Listed here are 28 T cell receptor beta chains from one sample, sequenced in a study of vaccination and CD4 T cells after COVID-19. MiXCR, applied by TCRdb to the PCR reads, yields one record per CDR3 protein. In the table there are around 26,000 distinct CDR3 sequences, around 53% of which are singletons. This sample's time point: late sampling 161 to 241 days after vaccination in a few convalescent patients. The sequencing here drew on CD4+ T cells from blood, taken about 7 months after SARS-CoV-2 vaccination. The receptors derive from a human donor who had recovered from COVID-19.

The V and J genes are TRBV6-1 and TRBJ1-2; weak D call: TRBD1 (5 bases). Trimming took 6 bases from V and 5 from J, leaving 16 bases between them. This CDR3 is 14 amino acids long. Looked up from germline, CDR1 is MNHNS and CDR2 is SASEGT. The CDR3: CASSKSGTGYGYTF. The CDR3 DNA reads as TGTGCCAGCAGCAAAAGCGGGACGGGGTATGGCTACACCTTC.

The chain is built from TRBV19 and TRBJ1-5; 11 bases line up with TRBD1. CDR3 length: 16 amino acids. The germline V gene encodes CDR1 LNHDA and CDR2 SQIVND (reference sequence). Trimming removed 1 base from V and 4 bases from J; junction bases left unmatched: 3. The CDR3 nucleotides read TGTGCCAGTAGTATAGGGACAGGGGGCGAAAATCAGCCCCAGCATTTT. Translated, it gives CASSIGTGGENQPQHF.

The rearrangement links TRBV29-1 to TRBJ2-1, with TRBD1 matching 9 bases. This CDR3 contains 13 residues. V shed 4 bases, J shed 10 bases, and the junction held 8 bases outside the gene matches. The V gene's germline CDR1 is SQVTM and CDR2 ANQGSEA. CDR3 nucleotide sequence: TGCAGCGTTGGGACAGGGACAGGGAGCGAGCAGTTCTTC. This translates into CSVGTGTGSEQFF.

The CDR3 is CASSLTGAAYNEQFF. The CDR3 coding sequence is TGTGCCAGCAGCTTAACAGGAGCAGCTTACAATGAGCAGTTCTTC. The chain carries TRBV5-8 and TRBJ2-1; a weak D match, TRBD1 (5 bases). From germline, CDR1 is SGHTS and CDR2 YDEGEE. V was cut by 2 bases and J by 4 bases, with 13 bases left in between. The CDR3 is made up of 15 amino acids.

This clonotype has just one count. This chain links TRBV20-1 with TRBJ2-7, with 7 positions matching TRBD2. The germline V gene encodes CDR1 DFQATT and CDR2 SNEGSKA (reference sequence). This CDR3 is built from 14 residues. The junction had 3 bases not matched to a gene; V was cut back by 1 base and J by 0 bases. This CDR3 is CSARVGGDSYEQYF. The DNA for the CDR3 is TGCAGTGCTAGAGTTGGGGGGGACTCCTACGAGCAGTACTTC.

This sequence joins TRBV24-1 and TRBJ2-1; no definite D call. CDR3 length: 13 residues. The germline V and J ends were trimmed by 6 bases and 0 bases, with 5 bases remaining between them. Germline lookup yields CDR1 KGHDR and CDR2 SFDVKD. The DNA of the CDR3 is TGTGCCACCAGTACGGTCTCCTACAATGAGCAGTTCTTC. This gives the protein CATSTVSYNEQFF.

This clonotype is medium-sized in the sample. CDR3: CASSLDRENSPLHF. For the CDR3, the DNA is TGTGCCAGCAGCTTGGACAGGGAGAATTCACCCCTCCACTTT. The chain is built from TRBV7-3 and TRBJ1-6; TRBD1 aligns across 8 bases. CDR3 size: 14 residues. With V trimmed by 3 bases and J by 7 bases, 2 bases remained unmatched. Germline V gene data show CDR1 as SGHTA and CDR2 as FQGTGA.

This clonotype was recorded a few times. The V and J genes are TRBV19 and TRBJ1-6; D unclear. The CDR3 covers 15 residues. Trimming left V 0 bases short and J 8 bases short, with 11 bases between. Germline lookup yields CDR1 LNHDA and CDR2 SQIVND (reference sequence). Here the CDR3 DNA reads TGTGCCAGTAGTATAGACGGTGACACACATTCACCCCTCCACTTT. Its protein product is CASSIDGDTHSPLHF.

V gene TRBV27 combines with J gene TRBJ2-2; no clear D. This CDR3 is built from 14 residues. Trimming removed 6 bases from V and 1 base from J, with 9 bases in between. CDR1 is MNHEY and CDR2 is SMNVEV in the germline V gene (reference sequence). Here the CDR3 DNA reads TGTGCCAGCAGGCGGCATCTGAACACCGGGGAGCTGTTTTTT. It yields the protein CASRRHLNTGELFF.

V gene TRBV6-2 or TRBV6-3 combines with J gene TRBJ1-5; D is ambiguous. CDR3 size: 15 residues. Germline-derived CDR1 and CDR2 are MNHEY and SVGEGT. The V end lost 5 bases, the J end lost 9 bases, and 20 bases lay between the germline ends. The CDR3 protein is CASSDNRPDVWPQHF. The CDR3 DNA reads as TGTGCCAGCAGTGACAATAGACCGGACGTGTGGCCCCAGCATTTT.

The chain recombines TRBV20-1 with TRBJ2-3; TRBD1 is a possible D gene (6 bases). The CDR3 length is 15 residues. V was clipped by 3 bases and J by 2 bases, with 15 bases between them. CDR1 is DFQATT and CDR2 is SNEGSKA in the germline V gene (reference sequence). CDR3 sequence (DNA): TGCAGTGCTAGGGCAGGGGCCAATCCCACAGATACGCAGTATTTT. Its translation is CSARAGANPTDTQYF.

The DNA of the CDR3 is TGTGCCAGCAGTTTAGACAGAGGGGGGGGTGCCTATGGCTACACCTTC. This translates into CASSLDRGGGAYGYTF. V and J are TRBV28 and TRBJ1-2, with D perhaps matching TRBD1 (6 bases). Germline assignment: CDR1 MDHEN and CDR2 SYDVKM. The V and J ends lost 2 bases and 4 bases respectively, with 17 bases between them. The CDR3 contains 16 residues.

This chain joins TRBV10-3 and TRBJ2-3, with 11 bases identical to TRBD2. J was trimmed by 4 bases and V by 6 bases; bases with no gene match: 9. Per germline, CDR1 ENHRY and CDR2 SYGVKD. This CDR3 is built from 16 residues. In DNA form, the CDR3 reads TGTGCCATCAGCTCCCGGACTAGCGGGCCTCCAGATACGCAGTATTTT. Amino acids: CAISSRTSGPPDTQYF.

The V call is TRBV10-3, the J call TRBJ1-1, with D uncertain. CDR3 length: 12 residues. V was shortened by 7 bases and J by 8 bases, with 14 bases between the two germline ends. The V gene's germline CDR1 is ENHRY and CDR2 SYGVKD. CDR3 sequence (DNA): TGTGCCATCACCAACGACGCGGGGGAAGCTTTCTTT. Amino acids: CAITNDAGEAFF.

The chain employs TRBV20-1 and TRBJ2-7, with 9 positions matching TRBD2. V shed 8 bases, J shed 7 bases, and the junction held 9 bases outside the gene matches. This CDR3 has 12 amino acids. From germline, CDR1 is DFQATT and CDR2 SNEGSKA (reference sequence). In DNA form, the CDR3 reads TGCAGTACCCCTACTAGCGGGCGGGAGCAGTACTTC. This codes for CSTPTSGREQYF.

This clonotype was recorded only once. This sequence joins TRBV29-1 and TRBJ2-1, with unresolved D. Per the germline V gene, CDR1 is SQVTM and CDR2 is ANQGSEA. Trimming left V 3 bases short and J 6 bases short, with 9 bases between. This CDR3 spans 12 amino acids. DNA of the CDR3: TGCAGCGTTGAGCCAGTAATCAATGAGCAGTTCTTC. As protein: CSVEPVINEQFF.

The rearrangement links TRBV28 to TRBJ2-5; D possibly corresponds to TRBD1 (6 bases). The CDR3 runs 12 residues. Per the germline V gene, CDR1 is MDHEN and CDR2 is SYDVKM. The ends were cut back, 5 bases at V and 5 bases at J, with 9 bases in the middle. The CDR3 DNA reads as TGTGCCAGCAGTCTCAGGGGTGAGACCCAGTACTTC. Protein product: CASSLRGETQYF.

This sequence joins TRBV19 and TRBJ2-2, with 8 bases aligning to TRBD1. This CDR3 spans 19 amino acids. Germline values: CDR1 LNHDA, CDR2 SQIVND (reference sequence). V lost 2 bases, J lost 5 bases, and 16 bases stayed unmatched. CDR3 DNA: TGTGCCAGTAGTATACGGTATTTAGCGATTAGACAGGGGACCGGGGAGCTGTTTTTT. This sequence encodes CASSIRYLAIRQGTGELFF.

The chain recombines TRBV7-8 with TRBJ2-7; D is perhaps TRBD2 (6 bases). Trimming removed 4 bases from V and 7 bases from J, with 23 bases in between. Germline lookup yields CDR1 SGHVS and CDR2 FQNEAQ. The CDR3 is made up of 16 amino acids. The CDR3 DNA sequence: TGTGCCAGCAGCTCGCTGAGACTAGGTTTCGTTCGTGAGCAGTACTTC. Amino acids: CASSSLRLGFVREQYF.

The V call is TRBV10-3, the J call TRBJ2-5; TRBD1 matches 9 bases. CDR3 length: 15 amino acids. The V and J ends lost 3 bases and 5 bases, in that order; junction bases with no gene match: 7. Germline loops: CDR1 ENHRY, CDR2 SYGVKD. For the CDR3, the DNA is TGTGCCATCAGTGACAACAGGGGGCATAAGGAGACCCAGTACTTC. Its protein is CAISDNRGHKETQYF.

Turning to this clonotype: Germline is not matched at one junction end, which may reflect a read error. CDR3 sequence reads: CASSLISWGQGNQPQHF. CDR3 coding DNA: TGTGCCAGCAGTTTGATATCCTGGGGACAGGGCAACCAGCCCCAGCATTTT. The chain recombines TRBV28 with TRBJ1-5; 9 bases fit TRBD1. The CDR3 spans 17 residues. Germline CDR1 and CDR2: MDHEN and SYDVKM.

J is TRBJ1-5 and V is TRBV6-1; D ambiguous. This CDR3 is 13 amino acids long. Trimming took off 7 bases at V and 5 bases at J, with 12 bases between the two ends. Germline values: CDR1 MNHNS, CDR2 SASEGT. The CDR3 sequence: CASTHGSHQPQHF. In nucleotides, the CDR3 is TGTGCCAGCACCCATGGGTCGCATCAGCCCCAGCATTTT.

The sample holds a few counts of this clonotype. The V and J genes are TRBV7-2 and TRBJ2-1, with D possibly being TRBD1 or TRBD2 (5 bases each). CDR3 size: 15 residues. V lost 5 bases and J lost 7, with 18 bases in between. Germline V gene data show CDR1 as SGHTA and CDR2 as FQGNSA. CDR3: CASSPPGIAGNEQFF. The DNA of the CDR3 is TGTGCCAGCAGCCCCCCCGGGATAGCAGGGAATGAGCAGTTCTTC.

CDR3 in amino acids: CASSLEGEYEQYF. The CDR3 DNA reads as TGCGCCAGCAGCTTGGAGGGAGAATACGAGCAGTACTTC. The J gene is TRBJ2-7, the V gene TRBV5-1, with D possibly being TRBD2 (5 bases). Germline V gene lookup returns CDR1 SGHRS and CDR2 YFSETQ. CDR3 length: 13 amino acids. Trimming cost V 0 bases and J 4 bases, with 8 bases left between them.

The V call is TRBV15, the J call TRBJ1-3, with D unresolved. The V end lost 1 base, the J end lost 0 bases, and 7 bases lay between the germline ends. Germline CDR1 reads LNHNV; CDR2 reads YYDKDF (reference sequence). This CDR3 has 15 residues. In DNA form, the CDR3 reads TGTGCCACCAGCAGAGGTGGGATCTCTGGAAACACCATATATTTT. This encodes CATSRGGISGNTIYF.

The chain carries TRBV7-2 and TRBJ2-5; TRBD1 matches 9 bases. J gave up 5 bases and V 4 bases, and 8 bases lay outside the gene matches. The germline V gene encodes CDR1 SGHTA and CDR2 FQGNSA. This CDR3 comprises 15 residues. CDR3 in amino acids: CASSSTQGARETQYF. DNA of the CDR3: TGTGCCAGCAGCTCCACACAGGGGGCCCGGGAGACCCAGTACTTC.

The J gene is TRBJ1-2, the V gene TRBV28; D call uncertain. The CDR3 runs to 14 residues. The germline V and J ends were trimmed by 5 bases and 4 bases, with 14 bases remaining between them. CDR1 MDHEN and CDR2 SYDVKM come from the germline V gene. The CDR3 region has the DNA TGTGCCAGCAGTCCCCCGGGGAGGACCTATGGCTACACCTTC. It encodes CASSPPGRTYGYTF.

This chain connects TRBV4-2 to TRBJ2-7, with TRBD1 matching 7 bases. The CDR3 is 18 residues long. The V and J ends lost 1 base and 2 bases, in that order; junction bases with no gene match: 14. Germline V gene data show CDR1 as LGHNA and CDR2 as YNFKEQ. The CDR3 region has the DNA TGTGCCAGCAGCCAAGGGTCAAAATACAGGGGCTTCACCTACGAGCAGTACTTC. This codes for CASSQGSKYRGFTYEQYF.